These 27 T cell receptor beta chains were sequenced from one sample in a study of T-cell reconstitution after alpha-beta-depleted transplantation in children (dated by TCRdb to the mid-2010s). This specimen's treatment or condition label, per the study, means: allogeneic hematopoietic cell transplantation with graft depleted of TCRalphabeta T cells and CD19 B cells. Library preparation employed PCR. The run used an Illumina HiSeq 2500. TCR library preparation used molecular barcoding, with unique molecular identifiers applied to normalize quantification of the TCRbeta repertoire. The raw public reads went through TCRdb reprocessing: fastp at Q25, MiXCR clone calling, in-frame beta chains kept. Each entry merges the rows of one CDR3 protein and shows their most common DNA and genes. This sample comprises 700,000 or so distinct CDR3 sequences, about 12% of them detected only once. The ten most abundant clones make up approximately 0.8% of the sample.

The sequences come from PBMCs, collected before TCRalphabeta/CD19-depleted stem cell transplant. These receptors were taken from a girl aged 2 to 10 with congenital amegakaryocytic thrombocytopenia, due to receive a stem cell transplant.

This clonotype was detected many times. J is TRBJ2-7 and V is TRBV20-1; D not certain. This CDR3 has 16 residues. The V and J ends lost 1 base and 3 bases respectively, with 19 bases between them. Germline lookup yields CDR1 DFQATT and CDR2 SNEGSKA (reference sequence). The CDR3 here is CSARVSSQKPDYEQYF. The CDR3 DNA reads as TGCAGTGCTAGAGTCTCTTCCCAGAAACCCGACTACGAGCAGTACTTC.

The chain has TRBV4-1 and TRBJ2-4; no clear D gene. The CDR3 consists of 13 residues. Germline-derived CDR1 and CDR2 are MGHRA and YSYEKL. V gave up 2 bases and J gave up 8 bases, with 10 bases separating them. In DNA form, the CDR3 reads TGCGCCAGCAGCCAATATCTGACGGACATTCAGTACTTC. This codes for CASSQYLTDIQYF.

This clonotype was picked up a small number of times. CDR3 DNA: TGTGCCAGCAGCTTAACAGTAGCTGGCCGGGAGACCCAGTACTTC. As protein: CASSLTVAGRETQYF. The V and J genes are TRBV11-2 and TRBJ2-5; no clear D. The CDR3 spans 15 residues. V lost 2 bases to trimming and J lost 5 bases, with 15 bases between them. Germline V gene lookup returns CDR1 SGHAT and CDR2 FQNNGV.

This clonotype was seen at least ten times. The CDR3 is CSANDRDSYEQYF. CDR3 bases: TGCAGTGCTAATGACAGGGACTCCTACGAGCAGTACTTC. The rearrangement joins TRBV20-1 to TRBJ2-7; 7 bases are a match to TRBD1. V shed 4 bases, J shed 0 bases, and the junction held 3 bases outside the gene matches. Germline CDR1 reads DFQATT; CDR2 reads SNEGSKA (reference sequence). The CDR3 is 13 residues long.

This chain links TRBV20-1 with TRBJ2-7; the D is unclear. This CDR3 comprises 14 residues. V was cut by 0 bases and J by 2 bases, with 11 bases left in between. Germline V gene sequence: CDR1 DFQATT, CDR2 SNEGSKA (reference sequence). This chain's CDR3 is CSARDAEIAYEQYF. The CDR3 coding sequence is TGCAGTGCTAGAGATGCGGAGATTGCCTACGAGCAGTACTTC.

V gene TRBV12-5 combines with J gene TRBJ2-1, with D maybe TRBD1 (5 bases). The germline gives CDR1 LGHNT, CDR2 FRNRAP. V was cut by 6 bases and J by 4 bases, with 10 bases left in between. The CDR3 covers 13 residues. This chain's CDR3 is CASGPTAYNEQFF. The CDR3 DNA follows: TGTGCTAGTGGCCCGACAGCATACAATGAGCAGTTCTTC. Filled out from reference TRBV12-5 and TRBJ2-1, the complete variable domain reads DARVTQTPRHKVTEMGQEVTMRCQPILGHNTVFWYRQTMMQGLELLAYFRNRAPLDDSGMPKDRFSAEMPDATLATLKIQPSEPRDSAVYFCASGPTAYNEQFFGPGTRLTVL.

The rearrangement links TRBV7-6 to TRBJ1-2; no clear D gene. Germline loops: CDR1 SGHVS, CDR2 FNYEAQ. The V gene lost 1 base and the J gene lost 5 bases, with 17 bases spanning the gap. The CDR3 loop spans 16 amino acids. The DNA for the CDR3 is TGTGCCAGCAGCTTAGAGGCGGCAGGTTATGGGTATGGCTACACCTTC. Encoded protein: CASSLEAAGYGYGYTF.

The CDR3, as DNA: TGTGCCAGCAGTCTGAACGGCCCCGGGGAGCTGTTTTTT. This encodes CASSLNGPGELFF. V gene TRBV27 combines with J gene TRBJ2-2; D not resolved. CDR3 length: 13 residues. From germline, CDR1 is MNHEY and CDR2 SMNVEV (reference sequence). Trimming removed 5 bases from V and 6 bases from J, with 10 bases in between.

In its sample, this clonotype was seen a few times. The chain has TRBV12-3 or TRBV12-4 and TRBJ2-5, with D possibly being TRBD2 (7 bases). The CDR3 covers 13 residues. Trimming cost V 7 bases and J 5 bases, with 14 bases left between them. The CDR3 coding sequence is TGTGCCAGCACTAGGAGGGGGGGGGAGACCCAGTACTTC. It codes for CASTRRGGETQYF.

This clonotype showed up many times. CDR3 DNA: TGCAGTGCTAGTTTGGGGGTGGAGGGTCAAGAGACCCAGTACTTC. Its protein product is CSASLGVEGQETQYF. The chain links TRBV20-1 to TRBJ2-5, with D perhaps matching TRBD2 (6 bases). Germline V gene sequence: CDR1 DFQATT, CDR2 SNEGSKA (reference sequence). The CDR3 extends over 15 amino acids. V lost 3 bases and J lost 2, with 16 bases in between.

The rearrangement uses TRBV7-9 and TRBJ2-1; unclear D gene. The germline V gene has CDR1 SEHNR and CDR2 FQNEAQ (reference sequence). The CDR3 extends over 16 amino acids. V was shortened by 4 bases and J by 6 bases, with 19 bases between the two germline ends. CDR3 in DNA: TGTGCCAGCAGCTCGACCCAGACTTCCCCCGGCAATGAGCAGTTCTTC. It encodes CASSSTQTSPGNEQFF.

This clonotype has just a few counts. The rearrangement links TRBV29-1 to TRBJ1-3; D may be TRBD1 (5 bases). Germline values: CDR1 SQVTM, CDR2 ANQGSEA. This CDR3 comprises 13 residues. V shed 6 bases and J shed 0 bases, with 9 bases lying between them. This CDR3 is CSVRGRSGNTIYF. The CDR3 DNA sequence: TGCAGCGTGCGGGGACGCTCTGGAAACACCATATATTTT.

This clonotype was detected many times. V gene TRBV28 combines with J gene TRBJ2-7, with 7 bases aligning to TRBD1. With V trimmed by 3 bases and J by 3 bases, 5 bases remained unmatched. The germline V gene encodes CDR1 MDHEN and CDR2 SYDVKM. CDR3 length: 14 residues. CDR3: CASSLRGRVYEQYF. CDR3 DNA: TGTGCCAGCAGTTTGAGGGGGCGCGTCTACGAGCAGTACTTC.

As regards this clonotype: A much larger clone differs from this one at a single base, so this may be a read error. The genes are TRBV12-3 or TRBV12-4 and TRBJ2-5; TRBD2 agrees at 8 bases. The CDR3 is made up of 14 amino acids. The CDR3 sequence: CASSFSGIGETQSF. The CDR3 DNA follows: TGTGCCAGCAGTTTTAGCGGGATTGGGGAGACCCAGTCCTTC.

This clonotype has a handful of counts. The chain couples TRBV9 to TRBJ2-5, with D possibly TRBD2 on 6 matching bases. The CDR3 has 15 residues. CDR1 is SGDLS and CDR2 is YYNGEE in the germline V gene. Between the trimmed V and J ends, which lost 6 bases and 4 bases, there was a span of 19 bases. The CDR3 DNA follows: TGTGCCAGCACCATCGCCGGGAGCGGAGGAGAGACCCAGTACTTC. Protein: CASTIAGSGGETQYF.

The chain couples TRBV18 to TRBJ2-6, with D unresolved. CDR3 size: 15 residues. The germline CDR1 and CDR2 sequences are KGHSH and LQKENI. V was trimmed by 3 bases and J by 0 bases, leaving 6 bases between them. CDR3: CASSPSDSGANVLTF. CDR3 nucleotides: TGTGCCAGCTCACCGTCTGACTCTGGGGCCAACGTCCTGACTTTC.

This sequence joins TRBV15 and TRBJ2-7; D might be TRBD2 (6 bases). Trimming took off 5 bases at V and 12 bases at J, with 17 bases between the two ends. This CDR3 contains 12 residues. Germline lookup yields CDR1 LNHNV and CDR2 YYDKDF (reference sequence). DNA for the CDR3: TGTGCCACCAGCTTAATCGCGGGACTCCTGTACTTC. This gives the protein CATSLIAGLLYF.

The genes are TRBV20-1 and TRBJ2-7, with 12 bases matching TRBD2. CDR3 length: 13 residues. In germline, CDR1 is DFQATT, CDR2 SNEGSKA (reference sequence). Trimming cost V 6 bases and J 6 bases; bases outside gene matches: 6. CDR3 amino acids: CSAVTSGSVEQYF. CDR3 in DNA: TGCAGTGCGGTGACTAGCGGGAGCGTCGAGCAGTACTTC.

The chain employs TRBV12-3 or TRBV12-4 and TRBJ2-1, with D perhaps TRBD1 or TRBD2 (5 bases each). The CDR3 spans 15 residues. The V and J ends lost 2 bases and 7 bases respectively, with 15 bases between them. The CDR3 sequence is CASSLTGPVRNEQFF. The CDR3 nucleotides are TGTGCCAGCAGTTTAACGGGACCAGTGCGGAATGAGCAGTTCTTC.

In its sample, this clonotype was seen many times. V usage is TRBV6-5 and J usage is TRBJ2-1; 7 bases match TRBD2. The V gene's germline CDR1 is MNHEY and CDR2 SVGAGI. The CDR3 consists of 15 residues. Germline trimming cut 2 bases from V and 7 bases from J; bases unmatched to any gene: 8. CDR3 residues: CASSYGAGVYNEQFF. As DNA, the CDR3 is TGTGCCAGCAGTTACGGGGCGGGAGTTTATAATGAGCAGTTCTTC.

This clonotype was seen more than once but under ten times. The chain is built from TRBV5-1 and TRBJ2-1, with D possibly matching TRBD1 (6 bases). The CDR3 loop spans 17 amino acids. Germline loops: CDR1 SGHRS, CDR2 YFSETQ. V lost 0 bases and J 0 bases, leaving 13 bases between the germline ends. The CDR3 here is CASSLAGGLSSYNEQFF. The CDR3, as DNA: TGCGCCAGCAGCTTGGCTGGGGGCCTAAGCTCCTACAATGAGCAGTTCTTC.

The chain couples TRBV9 to TRBJ2-1; TRBD1 matches 7 bases. CDR3 length equals 16 residues. V lost 3 bases to trimming and J lost 0 bases; unmatched junction nucleotides: 6. CDR1 and CDR2 from the germline V gene are SGDLS and YYNGEE. The CDR3 nucleotides read TGTGCCAGCAGCGGCTACAGGGACAGCTCCTACAATGAGCAGTTCTTC. As protein: CASSGYRDSSYNEQFF. The complete variable domain, with remaining parts taken from reference TRBV9 and TRBJ2-1, reads DSGVTQTPKHLITATGQRVTLRCSPRSGDLSVYWYQQSLDQGLQFLIQYYNGEERAKGNILERFSAQQFPDLHSELNLSSLELGDSALYFCASSGYRDSSYNEQFFGPGTRLTVL.

This clonotype was picked up many times. The chain joins TRBV5-1 to TRBJ2-7, with no clear D. The CDR3 has 12 residues. From germline, CDR1 is SGHRS and CDR2 YFSETQ. V was trimmed by 0 bases and J by 6 bases, leaving 7 bases between them. The CDR3 is CASSLEGGEQYF. CDR3 bases: TGCGCCAGCAGCTTGGAGGGTGGCGAGCAGTACTTC.

The V gene is TRBV15, the J gene TRBJ2-2, with TRBD1 as a possible D gene (6 bases). Trimming took 1 base from V and 6 from J, leaving 15 bases between them. CDR1 and CDR2 (germline): LNHNV, YYDKDF (reference sequence). This CDR3 spans 16 amino acids. The chain's CDR3 is CATSRGLSGDAGELFF. The CDR3 DNA follows: TGTGCCACCAGCAGAGGCTTGTCAGGGGATGCCGGGGAGCTGTTTTTT.

This clonotype showed up many times. The chain couples TRBV20-1 to TRBJ2-3, with D perhaps matching TRBD2 (6 bases). Trimming took off 5 bases at V and 5 bases at J, with 17 bases between the two ends. Germline loops: CDR1 DFQATT, CDR2 SNEGSKA (reference sequence). CDR3 length: 14 amino acids. The CDR3 loop reads CSAQRMGGGDTQYF. In nucleotides, the CDR3 is TGCAGTGCTCAGCGGATGGGGGGAGGAGATACGCAGTATTTT.

This clonotype occurred a few times. The gene calls are TRBV27 and TRBJ2-7; D is tentatively TRBD1 or TRBD2 (5 bases each). The germline CDR1 and CDR2 sequences are MNHEY and SMNVEV (reference sequence). The length of the CDR3 is 15 residues. Trimming took 2 bases from V and 0 from J, leaving 11 bases between them. The chain's CDR3 is CASSLRGLASYEQYF. CDR3 DNA sequence: TGTGCCAGCAGTTTAAGGGGCCTAGCCTCCTACGAGCAGTACTTC.

This clonotype occurred a few times. The rearrangement uses TRBV7-9 and TRBJ2-7; 8 positions agree with TRBD2. The CDR3 length is 15 residues. V shed 4 bases, J shed 6 bases, and the junction held 11 bases outside the gene matches. CDR1 SEHNR and CDR2 FQNEAQ come from the germline V gene (reference sequence). CDR3: CASSSTSGSPSEQYF. The CDR3 DNA reads as TGTGCCAGCAGCTCTACCAGCGGGAGTCCCTCCGAGCAGTACTTC.